These T cell receptor beta chains were read from a single sample in a study of blood T cell repertoires in COVID-19. Produced via immunoSEQ multiplex PCR; TCRdb's table is partial and in-frame only. This table has about 170,000 clones, around four fifths appearing once. The sample taken for sequencing was peripheral blood. Source of these receptors: a man aged 35 to 55 who had recovered from COVID-19. Each CDR3 is given with its conserved first and last residue. Each record gives: CDR3 DNA, CDR3 protein, V gene, J gene, D gene, clone size, CDR3 length. A D gene is named only where the DNA matches it firmly. Not every row has a clone size; where given, it reads once, few, many or a size class.

CDR3 DNA: TGTGCCAGCAGCCCTTTGCCAGGGGATGAGCAGTTCTTC; CDR3 protein: CASSPLPGDEQFF; V gene: TRBV7-2; J gene: TRBJ2-1; D gene: NA; clone size: NA; CDR3 length: 13
CDR3 DNA: TGTGCCAGCAGTGAAGGGCCCTACAATGAGCAGTTCTTC; CDR3 protein: CASSEGPYNEQFF; V gene: TRBV2; J gene: TRBJ2-1; D gene: NA; clone size: NA; CDR3 length: 13
CDR3 DNA: TGTGCCAGCAGCCAATGGGGGGTCACTGAAGCTTTCTTT; CDR3 protein: CASSQWGVTEAFF; V gene: TRBV3-1/TRBV3-2; J gene: TRBJ1-1; D gene: NA; clone size: few; CDR3 length: 13
CDR3 DNA: TGTGCCAGCAGCTCCGGGGACAGACTGGTGGGGACCCAGTACTTC; CDR3 protein: CASSSGDRLVGTQYF; V gene: TRBV7-2; J gene: TRBJ2-5; D gene: TRBD1; clone size: NA; CDR3 length: 15
CDR3 DNA: TGTGCCAGCAGCCAGACTAGCGCCCCGCAGGAGACCCAGTACTTC; CDR3 protein: CASSQTSAPQETQYF; V gene: TRBV11-3; J gene: TRBJ2-5; D gene: TRBD2; clone size: NA; CDR3 length: 15
CDR3 DNA: TGTGCCAGTGAGGCTAGCGGGAGAGGGACCCAGTACTTC; CDR3 protein: CASEASGRGTQYF; V gene: TRBV19; J gene: TRBJ2-5; D gene: TRBD2; clone size: NA; CDR3 length: 13
CDR3 DNA: TGTGCCAGCAGTTCGAGTCGTGAAAAACTGTTTTTT; CDR3 protein: CASSSSREKLFF; V gene: TRBV28; J gene: TRBJ1-4; D gene: NA; clone size: few; CDR3 length: 12
CDR3 DNA: TGTGCCAGCAGCCGGACACGATACGAGCAGTACTTC; CDR3 protein: CASSRTRYEQYF; V gene: TRBV11-3; J gene: TRBJ2-7; D gene: NA; clone size: NA; CDR3 length: 12
CDR3 DNA: TGTGCCAGCAGCGGGAGGACTGGGGCCAACGTCCTGACTTTC; CDR3 protein: CASSGRTGANVLTF; V gene: TRBV5-4; J gene: TRBJ2-6; D gene: NA; clone size: NA; CDR3 length: 14
CDR3 DNA: TGTGCCAGCTCACCGACCGGGACAGACCCATCCTACGAGCAGTACTTC; CDR3 protein: CASSPTGTDPSYEQYF; V gene: TRBV18; J gene: TRBJ2-7; D gene: TRBD1; clone size: NA; CDR3 length: 16
CDR3 DNA: TGTGCCAGCAGAACCGGGACTAGCGTGTTGGGTGAGCAGTTCTTC; CDR3 protein: CASRTGTSVLGEQFF; V gene: TRBV6-5; J gene: TRBJ2-1; D gene: TRBD2; clone size: NA; CDR3 length: 15
CDR3 DNA: TGTGCCACCGGACAGGGGGCAGCGGATACGCAGTATTTT; CDR3 protein: CATGQGAADTQYF; V gene: TRBV24-1; J gene: TRBJ2-3; D gene: TRBD1; clone size: once; CDR3 length: 13
CDR3 DNA: TGTGCCAGCAGTAGCGGGGACACGGGGACCCAGTACTTC; CDR3 protein: CASSSGDTGTQYF; V gene: TRBV12-3/TRBV12-4; J gene: TRBJ2-5; D gene: NA; clone size: NA; CDR3 length: 13
CDR3 DNA: TGTGCCAGCAGTGGTCAGGGGGTACAGCCCCAGCATTTT; CDR3 protein: CASSGQGVQPQHF; V gene: TRBV6-2/TRBV6-3; J gene: TRBJ1-5; D gene: TRBD1; clone size: NA; CDR3 length: 13
CDR3 DNA: TGTGCCAGCAGCGCGTTAATTAGCGGGACCGACGAGCAGTACTTC; CDR3 protein: CASSALISGTDEQYF; V gene: TRBV11-2; J gene: TRBJ2-7; D gene: TRBD2; clone size: NA; CDR3 length: 15
CDR3 DNA: TGTGCCAGGAAAAGACAGGTTTTTACCTACGAGCAGTACTTC; CDR3 protein: CARKRQVFTYEQYF; V gene: TRBV6-5; J gene: TRBJ2-7; D gene: NA; clone size: NA; CDR3 length: 14
CDR3 DNA: TGTGCCAGCAGCAGAAGTGGACAGTCCTACAATGAGCAGTTCTTC; CDR3 protein: CASSRSGQSYNEQFF; V gene: TRBV7-2; J gene: TRBJ2-1; D gene: NA; clone size: NA; CDR3 length: 15
CDR3 DNA: TGTGCCAGCAGCTTAGGGGGCCCCACTACTAGCGGCTACACCTTC; CDR3 protein: CASSLGGPTTSGYTF; V gene: TRBV7-2; J gene: TRBJ1-2; D gene: NA; clone size: NA; CDR3 length: 15
CDR3 DNA: TGTGCCAGCAGCTTAGCGGGGACATGGGGACAAGCTGGAAACACCATATATTTT; CDR3 protein: CASSLAGTWGQAGNTIYF; V gene: TRBV7-9; J gene: TRBJ1-3; D gene: NA; clone size: NA; CDR3 length: 18
CDR3 DNA: TGTGCCAGCAGGGACAGGTTAAATCAGCCCCAGCATTTT; CDR3 protein: CASRDRLNQPQHF; V gene: TRBV5-5; J gene: TRBJ1-5; D gene: TRBD1; clone size: NA; CDR3 length: 13
CDR3 DNA: TGTGCCAGCAGTTTAGTAACGGCAGATACGCAGTATTTT; CDR3 protein: CASSLVTADTQYF; V gene: TRBV12-3/TRBV12-4; J gene: TRBJ2-3; D gene: NA; clone size: NA; CDR3 length: 13
CDR3 DNA: TGTGCCAGCAGCCCCTCTAGCGGGGGGATAGGAGAGACCCAGTACTTC; CDR3 protein: CASSPSSGGIGETQYF; V gene: TRBV5-4; J gene: TRBJ2-5; D gene: TRBD2; clone size: NA; CDR3 length: 16
CDR3 DNA: TGTGCCACCGAACAGGGGGCCCCCGATGAGCAGTTCTTC; CDR3 protein: CATEQGAPDEQFF; V gene: TRBV7-9; J gene: TRBJ2-1; D gene: TRBD1; clone size: NA; CDR3 length: 13
CDR3 DNA: TGTGCCAGCAGTTACTCGAATGGTAGGGGTCAGCCCCAGCATTTT; CDR3 protein: CASSYSNGRGQPQHF; V gene: TRBV6-5; J gene: TRBJ1-5; D gene: NA; clone size: NA; CDR3 length: 15
CDR3 DNA: TGTGCTAGTGGTTTCGGTGCCCATGAGCAGTTCTTC; CDR3 protein: CASGFGAHEQFF; V gene: TRBV12-5; J gene: TRBJ2-1; D gene: NA; clone size: NA; CDR3 length: 12
CDR3 DNA: TGTGCCACCTCGGACAATCCCTACGAGCAGTACTTC; CDR3 protein: CATSDNPYEQYF; V gene: TRBV18; J gene: TRBJ2-7; D gene: NA; clone size: NA; CDR3 length: 12
CDR3 DNA: TGTGCCAGTACCCCGGGGGGGGCTTACGATCAGCCCCAGCATTTT; CDR3 protein: CASTPGGAYDQPQHF; V gene: TRBV19; J gene: TRBJ1-5; D gene: NA; clone size: NA; CDR3 length: 15
CDR3 DNA: TGTGCCAGCAGCTTCGGAGCAGGGGGCACCGGGGAGCTGTTTTTT; CDR3 protein: CASSFGAGGTGELFF; V gene: TRBV7-9; J gene: TRBJ2-2; D gene: TRBD1; clone size: NA; CDR3 length: 15
CDR3 DNA: TGTGCCACCAGTGGGTCTAGCGGGACTAATGAGCAGTTCTTC; CDR3 protein: CATSGSSGTNEQFF; V gene: TRBV24-1; J gene: TRBJ2-1; D gene: TRBD2; clone size: once; CDR3 length: 14
CDR3 DNA: TGTGCCAGCAGTGACTACGCCGTCACAGATACGCAGTATTTT; CDR3 protein: CASSDYAVTDTQYF; V gene: TRBV25-1; J gene: TRBJ2-3; D gene: NA; clone size: NA; CDR3 length: 14
CDR3 DNA: TGCAGTGCTCTTCCAGAAGAGACCCAGTACTTC; CDR3 protein: CSALPEETQYF; V gene: TRBV20-1; J gene: TRBJ2-5; D gene: NA; clone size: NA; CDR3 length: 11
CDR3 DNA: TGCAGCGTGAGGGGACAGGGGTACAATGAGCAGTTCTTC; CDR3 protein: CSVRGQGYNEQFF; V gene: TRBV29-1; J gene: TRBJ2-1; D gene: TRBD1; clone size: few; CDR3 length: 13
CDR3 DNA: TGTGCCAGCAGTTACCAGATTATGAACACTGAAGCTTTCTTT; CDR3 protein: CASSYQIMNTEAFF; V gene: TRBV6-2/TRBV6-3; J gene: TRBJ1-1; D gene: NA; clone size: few; CDR3 length: 14
CDR3 DNA: TGTGCCTGGAGCGAAGGACAGAGCTCCTACAATGAGCAGTTCTTC; CDR3 protein: CAWSEGQSSYNEQFF; V gene: TRBV30; J gene: TRBJ2-1; D gene: NA; clone size: NA; CDR3 length: 15
CDR3 DNA: TGTGCCAGCAGCACAACAGGGTGGAAAGCTTTCTTT; CDR3 protein: CASSTTGWKAFF; V gene: TRBV7-9; J gene: TRBJ1-1; D gene: NA; clone size: NA; CDR3 length: 12
CDR3 DNA: TGTGCCAGCAGCCCTTATCCTCTCGGGGGTCAAATCAACGAGCAGTACTTC; CDR3 protein: CASSPYPLGGQINEQYF; V gene: TRBV5-5; J gene: TRBJ2-7; D gene: NA; clone size: NA; CDR3 length: 17